This entry features one TCR beta chain sequence. This entry is derived from a study of cytomegalovirus exposure and HLA in healthy donors. 60 Vbeta and 13 Jbeta primers were used in PCR. Produced via immunoSEQ multiplex PCR; TCRdb's table is partial and in-frame only. The sample has approximately 84,000 clones; 74% are singletons. Germline V gene sequence: CDR1 SGHTA, CDR2 FQGNSA. The V and J ends lost 5 bases and 5 bases, in that order; junction bases with no gene match: 5. The CDR3 totals 14 residues. The V gene is TRBV7-2, the J gene TRBJ1-4; 7 bases match TRBD1. This clonotype was obtained from a man aged 35 to 55 in good health and CMV-seropositive. The sample comprised PBMCs. In nucleotides, the CDR3 is TGTGCCAGCAGCCGGGACAGCATAAATGAAAAACTGTTTTTT. Translation gives CASSRDSINEKLFF.